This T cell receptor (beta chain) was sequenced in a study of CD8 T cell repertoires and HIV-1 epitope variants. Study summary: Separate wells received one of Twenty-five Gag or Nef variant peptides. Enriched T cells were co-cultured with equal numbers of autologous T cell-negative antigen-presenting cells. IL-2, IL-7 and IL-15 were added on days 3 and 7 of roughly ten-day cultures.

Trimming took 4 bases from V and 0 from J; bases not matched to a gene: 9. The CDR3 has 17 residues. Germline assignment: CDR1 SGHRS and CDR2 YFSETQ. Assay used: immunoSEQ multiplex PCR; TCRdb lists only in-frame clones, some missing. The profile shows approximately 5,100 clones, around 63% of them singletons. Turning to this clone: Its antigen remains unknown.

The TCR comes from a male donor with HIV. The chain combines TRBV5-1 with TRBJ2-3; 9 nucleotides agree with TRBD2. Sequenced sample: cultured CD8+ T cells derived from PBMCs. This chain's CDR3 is CASSPGVAGASTDTQYF. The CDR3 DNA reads TGCGCCAGCAGCCCCGGTGTAGCGGGAGCTAGCACAGATACGCAGTATTTT.